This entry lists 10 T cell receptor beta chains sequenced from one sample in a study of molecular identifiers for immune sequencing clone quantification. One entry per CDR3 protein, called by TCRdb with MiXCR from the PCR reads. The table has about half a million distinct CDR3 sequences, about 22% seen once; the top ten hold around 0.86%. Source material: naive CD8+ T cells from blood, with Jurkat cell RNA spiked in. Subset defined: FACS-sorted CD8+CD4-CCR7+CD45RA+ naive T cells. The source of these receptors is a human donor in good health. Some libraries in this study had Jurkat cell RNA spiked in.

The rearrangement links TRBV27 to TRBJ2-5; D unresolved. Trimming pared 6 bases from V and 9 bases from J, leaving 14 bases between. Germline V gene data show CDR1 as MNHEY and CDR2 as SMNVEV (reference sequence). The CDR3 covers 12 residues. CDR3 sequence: CASSDTYEAQYF. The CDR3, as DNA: TGTGCCAGCAGCGACACGTACGAGGCCCAGTACTTC.

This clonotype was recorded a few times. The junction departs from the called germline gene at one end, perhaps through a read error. The CDR3 loop is CASSEYGGEIQYF. DNA for the CDR3: TGTGCCAGCAGTGAATATGGGGGGGAGATCCAGTACTTC. The chain joins TRBV25-1 to TRBJ2-5, with 7 nucleotides matching TRBD2. The CDR3 length is 13 residues. Germline-derived CDR1 and CDR2 are MGHDK and SYGVNS.

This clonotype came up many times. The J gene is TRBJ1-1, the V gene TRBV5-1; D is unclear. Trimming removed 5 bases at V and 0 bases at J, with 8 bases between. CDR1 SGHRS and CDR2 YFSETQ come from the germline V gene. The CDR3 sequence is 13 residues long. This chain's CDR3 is CASRDGMNTEAFF. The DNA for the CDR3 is TGCGCCAGCAGGGACGGCATGAACACTGAAGCTTTCTTT.

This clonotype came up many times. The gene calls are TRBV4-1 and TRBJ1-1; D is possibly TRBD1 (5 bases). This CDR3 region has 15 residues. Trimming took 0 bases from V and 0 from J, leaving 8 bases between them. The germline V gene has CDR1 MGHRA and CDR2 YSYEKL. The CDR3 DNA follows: TGCGCCAGCAGCCAAGAGCAGGGCCTGAACACTGAAGCTTTCTTT. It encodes CASSQEQGLNTEAFF.

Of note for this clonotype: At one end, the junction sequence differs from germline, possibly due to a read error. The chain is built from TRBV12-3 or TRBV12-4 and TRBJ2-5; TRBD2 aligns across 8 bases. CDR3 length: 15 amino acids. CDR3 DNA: TGTGCCAGCAGTCCCCCCAGCGGGAGCTTGGAGACCCGGTACTTC. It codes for CASSPPSGSLETRYF.

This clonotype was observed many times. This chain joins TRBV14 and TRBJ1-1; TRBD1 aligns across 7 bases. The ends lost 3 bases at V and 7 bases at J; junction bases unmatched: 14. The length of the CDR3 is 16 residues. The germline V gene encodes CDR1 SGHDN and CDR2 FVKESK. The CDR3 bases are TGTGCCAGCAGCCAGAAAGTTCCAGGGACAGCACTTGAAGCTTTCTTT. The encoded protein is CASSQKVPGTALEAFF. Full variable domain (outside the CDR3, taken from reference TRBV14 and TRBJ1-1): EAGVTQFPSHSVIEKGQTVTLRCDPISGHDNLYWYRRVMGKEIKFLLHFVKESKQDESGMPNNRFLAERTGGTYSTLKVQPAELEDSGVYFCASSQKVPGTALEAFFGQGTRLTVV.

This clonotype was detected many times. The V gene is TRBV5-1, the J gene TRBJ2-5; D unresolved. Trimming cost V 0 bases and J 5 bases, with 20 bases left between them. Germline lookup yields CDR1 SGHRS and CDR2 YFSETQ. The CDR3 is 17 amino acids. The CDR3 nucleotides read TGCGCCAGCAGCTTGGCTATATTAGGCCCTACCTCGGAGACCCAGTACTTC. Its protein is CASSLAILGPTSETQYF.

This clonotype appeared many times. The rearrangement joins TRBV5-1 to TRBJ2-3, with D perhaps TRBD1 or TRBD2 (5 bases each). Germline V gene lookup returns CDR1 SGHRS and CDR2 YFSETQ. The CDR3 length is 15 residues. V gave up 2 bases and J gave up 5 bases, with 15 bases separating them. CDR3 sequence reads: CASSFDGTPEDTQYF. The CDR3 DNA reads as TGCGCCAGCAGCTTCGACGGGACCCCTGAAGATACGCAGTATTTT.

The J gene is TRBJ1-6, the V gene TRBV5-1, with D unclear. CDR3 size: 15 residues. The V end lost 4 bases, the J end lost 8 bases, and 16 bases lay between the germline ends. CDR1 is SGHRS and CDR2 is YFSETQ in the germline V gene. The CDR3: CASSARTEWDSPLHF. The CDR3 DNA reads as TGCGCCAGCAGCGCCCGGACGGAATGGGATTCACCCCTCCACTTT.

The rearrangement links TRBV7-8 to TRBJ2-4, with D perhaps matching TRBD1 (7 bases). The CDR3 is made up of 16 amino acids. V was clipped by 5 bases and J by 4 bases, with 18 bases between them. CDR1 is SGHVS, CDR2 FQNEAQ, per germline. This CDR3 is CASSLKTGEAKNIQYF. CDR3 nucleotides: TGTGCCAGCAGCCTAAAAACAGGGGAGGCGAAAAACATTCAGTACTTC.